The 4 T cell receptor beta chains presented below share a single source sample, sequenced in a study of blood T cell repertoires in COVID-19. The method was immunoSEQ multiplex PCR; TCRdb's version includes in-frame clones alone and lacks a portion of them. The sample has 110,000 or so clones; roughly 85% are singletons. Sequencing was performed on peripheral blood. These TCRs come from a human donor in a cohort sampled during active COVID-19.

This clone was recorded once. V gene TRBV6-6 combines with J gene TRBJ1-3; TRBD1 is a possible D gene (6 bases). V dropped 7 bases and J dropped 5 bases, with 15 bases sitting between them. The CDR3 is made up of 14 amino acids. From germline, CDR1 is MNHNY and CDR2 SVGAGI (reference sequence). The CDR3 nucleotides read TGTGCCAGCAACACCGGGGGGGCGAGAAACACCATATATTTT. Residues: CASNTGGARNTIYF.

The chain links TRBV28 to TRBJ1-1, with a possible D match to TRBD1 (5 bases). The CDR3 totals 15 residues. Trimming cost V 5 bases and J 4 bases, with 17 bases left between them. CDR1 is MDHEN and CDR2 is SYDVKM in the germline V gene. The CDR3 DNA follows: TGTGCCAGCAGTCCACCTGGTGGGGGGTTCACTGAAGCTTTCTTT. This translates into CASSPPGGGFTEAFF.

This clone has more than one count but fewer than ten. The chain carries TRBV7-3 and TRBJ1-1; a possible D gene is TRBD1 (5 bases). The CDR3 has 17 amino acids. V lost 5 bases to trimming and J lost 1 base, with 20 bases between them. Germline V gene data show CDR1 as SGHTA and CDR2 as FQGTGA. DNA for the CDR3: TGTGCCAGCAGCCTTAAAGGGTGGGGTCAGGGGAACACTGAAGCTTTCTTT. Translation: CASSLKGWGQGNTEAFF.

V gene TRBV5-1 combines with J gene TRBJ2-1; TRBD2 aligns across 7 bases. Germline V CDR1 and CDR2: SGHRS, YFSETQ. Losses at the gene ends were 7 bases for V and 1 base for J; bases not matched to a gene: 2. The CDR3 has 13 residues. Written as DNA, the CDR3 is TGCGCCAGCCGGGGGGTATCCTACAATGAGCAGTTCTTC. Its protein is CASRGVSYNEQFF.